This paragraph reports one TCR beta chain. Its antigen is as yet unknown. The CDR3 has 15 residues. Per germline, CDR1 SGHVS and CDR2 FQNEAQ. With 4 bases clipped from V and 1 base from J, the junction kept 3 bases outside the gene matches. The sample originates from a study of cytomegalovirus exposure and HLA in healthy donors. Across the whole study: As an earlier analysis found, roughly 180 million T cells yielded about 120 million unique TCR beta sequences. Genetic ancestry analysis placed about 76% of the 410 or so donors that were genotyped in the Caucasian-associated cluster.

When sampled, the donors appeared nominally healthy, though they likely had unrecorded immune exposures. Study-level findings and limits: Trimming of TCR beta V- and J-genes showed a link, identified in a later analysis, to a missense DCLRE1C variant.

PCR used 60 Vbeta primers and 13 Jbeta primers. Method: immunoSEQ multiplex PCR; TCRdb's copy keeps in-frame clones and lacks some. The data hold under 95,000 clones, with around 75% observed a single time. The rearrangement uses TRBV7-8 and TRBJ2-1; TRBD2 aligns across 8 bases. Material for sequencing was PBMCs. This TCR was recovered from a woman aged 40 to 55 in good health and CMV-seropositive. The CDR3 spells CASSSGLDSYNEQFF. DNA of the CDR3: TGTGCCAGCAGCTCGGGACTAGATTCCTACAATGAGCAGTTCTTC.